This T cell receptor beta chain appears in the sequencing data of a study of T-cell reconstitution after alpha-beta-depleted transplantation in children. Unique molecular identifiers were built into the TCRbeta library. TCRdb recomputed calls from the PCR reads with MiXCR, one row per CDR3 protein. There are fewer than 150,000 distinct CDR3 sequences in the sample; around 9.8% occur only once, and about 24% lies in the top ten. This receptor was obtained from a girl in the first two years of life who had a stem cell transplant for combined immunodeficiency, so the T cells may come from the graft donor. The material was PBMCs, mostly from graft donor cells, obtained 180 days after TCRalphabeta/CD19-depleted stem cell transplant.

DNA of the CDR3: TGTGCCAGCAGTTACGGAACAACAGGGGGCGAGCAGTACTTC. It codes for CASSYGTTGGEQYF. The chain has TRBV6-2 or TRBV6-3 and TRBJ2-7; TRBD1 aligns across 8 bases. Germline V gene data show CDR1 as MNHEY and CDR2 as SVGEGT. There are 14 residues in the CDR3. V shed 2 bases, J shed 6 bases, and the junction held 6 bases outside the gene matches.